This TCR beta chain was recovered during a study of T-cell reconstitution after alpha-beta-depleted transplantation in children. Unique molecular identifiers featured in how the TCRbeta library was prepared. TCRdb itself ran the PCR reads through MiXCR, one entry per CDR3 protein. Of about 540,000 distinct CDR3 sequences listed, 15% to 20% are singletons. The CDR3 runs 11 residues. CDR1 MGHDK and CDR2 SYGVNS come from the germline V gene. Trimming at V came to 7 bases and at J to 6 bases, leaving 0 bases not matched to a gene. The sample here was PBMCs from the stem cell graft donor, taken from the stem cell graft. This receptor was taken from a human donor who donated a stem cell graft to a child with acute lymphoblastic leukemia. This chain links TRBV25-1 with TRBJ2-3, with 8 nucleotides matching TRBD2. The CDR3 nucleotides read TGTGCCAGCACTAGCGGGGATACGCAGTATTTT. This codes for CASTSGDTQYF.